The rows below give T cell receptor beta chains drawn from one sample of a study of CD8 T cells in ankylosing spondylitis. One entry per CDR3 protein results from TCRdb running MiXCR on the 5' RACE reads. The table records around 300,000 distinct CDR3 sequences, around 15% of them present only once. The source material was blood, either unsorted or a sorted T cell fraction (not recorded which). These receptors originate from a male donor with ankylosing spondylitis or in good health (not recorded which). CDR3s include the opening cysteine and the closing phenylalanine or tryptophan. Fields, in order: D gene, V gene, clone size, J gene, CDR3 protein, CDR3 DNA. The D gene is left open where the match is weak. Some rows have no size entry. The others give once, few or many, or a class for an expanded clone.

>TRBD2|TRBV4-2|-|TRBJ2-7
CASSLGGAGGYEQYF
TGTGCCAGCAGTTTGGGAGGAGCGGGGGGATACGAGCAGTACTTC
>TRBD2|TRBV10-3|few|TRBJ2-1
CAISGGDGTSGYNEQFF
TGTGCCATCAGTGGGGGGGACGGGACTAGCGGCTACAATGAGCAGTTCTTC
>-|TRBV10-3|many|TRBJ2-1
CAISVQGMNEQFF
TGTGCCATCAGTGTCCAGGGAATGAATGAGCAGTTCTTC
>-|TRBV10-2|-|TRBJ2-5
CASSEGNAASETQYF
TGCGCCAGCAGTGAGGGGAATGCGGCGTCGGAGACCCAGTACTTC
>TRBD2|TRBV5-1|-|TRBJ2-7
CASSAIPGTSGVGKYEQYF
TGCGCCAGCAGCGCCATCCCCGGGACTAGCGGGGTTGGGAAATACGAGCAGTACTTC
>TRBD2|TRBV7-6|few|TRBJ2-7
CASSQPSGNEQYF
TGTGCCAGCAGCCAACCTAGCGGCAACGAGCAGTACTTC
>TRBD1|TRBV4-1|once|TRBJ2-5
CASSQVGTGSGETQYF
TGCGCCAGCAGCCAAGTCGGGACAGGGTCTGGGGAGACCCAGTACTTC
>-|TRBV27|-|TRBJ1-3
CASKAGSGNTIYF
TGTGCCAGCAAGGCTGGATCTGGAAACACCATATATTTT
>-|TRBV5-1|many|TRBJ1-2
CASSLEAVYGYTF
TGCGCCAGCAGCTTGGAAGCAGTCTATGGCTACACCTTC
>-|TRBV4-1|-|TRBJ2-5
CASSQPDSQETQYF
TGCGCCAGCAGCCAACCGGACAGCCAAGAGACCCAGTACTTC
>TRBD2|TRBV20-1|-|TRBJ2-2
CSARDSGKGGNTGELFF
TGCAGTGCTAGAGATAGCGGGAAGGGGGGGAACACCGGGGAGCTGTTTTTT
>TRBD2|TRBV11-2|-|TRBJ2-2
CASSLDMRLADTGELFF
TGTGCCAGCAGCTTAGATATGAGACTAGCGGACACCGGGGAGCTGTTTTTT
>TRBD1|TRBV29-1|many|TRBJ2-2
CSVEQGAGLRTGELFF
TGCAGCGTCGAACAGGGGGCAGGTTTAAGAACCGGGGAGCTGTTTTTT
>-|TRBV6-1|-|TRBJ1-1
CASSRDIPGFEAFF
TGTGCCAGCAGCCGGGACATCCCAGGATTTGAAGCTTTCTTT
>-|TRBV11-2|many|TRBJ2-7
CASSLDRAGYEQYF
TGTGCCAGCAGCTTAGATCGGGCAGGATACGAGCAGTACTTC
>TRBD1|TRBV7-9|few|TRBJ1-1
CASSRQGANRANTEAFF
TGTGCCAGCAGCCGACAGGGGGCAAATCGGGCGAACACTGAAGCTTTCTTT
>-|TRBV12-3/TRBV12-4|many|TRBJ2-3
CASSLKTDTQYF
TGTGCCAGCAGTTTGAAGACAGATACGCAGTATTTT
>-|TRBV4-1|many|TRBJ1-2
CASSQGPGSIGGYTF
TGCGCCAGCAGCCAAGGTCCCGGCTCCATTGGGGGCTACACCTTC
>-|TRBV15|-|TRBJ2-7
CATSKELAVEQYF
TGTGCCACCAGCAAAGAACTAGCTGTTGAGCAGTACTTC
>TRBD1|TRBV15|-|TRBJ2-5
CATSPRTGGRETQYF
TGTGCCACCAGCCCTCGGACAGGGGGACGAGAGACCCAGTACTTC
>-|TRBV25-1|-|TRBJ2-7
CASSESASRASEQYF
TGTGCCAGCAGTGAATCGGCTAGCAGAGCCTCCGAGCAGTACTTC
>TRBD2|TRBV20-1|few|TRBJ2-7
CSAPTGLAGYEQYF
TGCAGTGCGCCGACGGGACTAGCGGGATACGAGCAGTACTTC
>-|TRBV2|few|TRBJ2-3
CASSPPGLASTDTQYF
TGTGCCAGCAGTCCTCCGGGACTGGCTAGCACAGATACGCAGTATTTT
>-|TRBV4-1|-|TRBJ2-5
CASSQEILYQETQYF
TGCGCCAGCAGCCAAGAAATACTGTACCAAGAGACCCAGTACTTC
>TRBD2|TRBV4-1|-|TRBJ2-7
CASSPAGERYEQYF
TGCGCCAGCAGCCCGGCGGGGGAGAGGTACGAGCAGTACTTC
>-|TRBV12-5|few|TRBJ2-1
CASGLVVERAAYNEQFF
TGTGCTAGTGGTTTGGTGGTCGAGAGGGCCGCGTACAATGAGCAGTTCTTC
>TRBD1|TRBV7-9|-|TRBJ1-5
CASSLTGDPNQPQHF
TGTGCCAGCAGCCTTACAGGGGACCCCAATCAGCCCCAGCATTTT
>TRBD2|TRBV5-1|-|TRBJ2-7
CASTIAGGPGEQYF
TGCGCCAGCACCATAGCGGGAGGGCCGGGAGAGCAGTACTTC
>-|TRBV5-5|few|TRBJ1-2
CASSLEWQNYGYTF
TGTGCCAGCAGCCTAGAATGGCAGAATTATGGCTACACCTTC
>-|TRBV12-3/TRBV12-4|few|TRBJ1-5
CASSLEISNQPQHF
TGTGCCAGCAGTTTAGAAATTAGCAATCAGCCCCAGCATTTT
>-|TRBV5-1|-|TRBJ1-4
CASSSAGDGEKLFF
TGCGCCAGCAGCTCAGCAGGGGATGGCGAAAAACTGTTTTTT
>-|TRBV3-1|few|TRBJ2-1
CASSQGLPSYNEQFF
TGTGCCAGCAGCCAAGGGCTACCCTCCTACAATGAGCAGTTCTTC
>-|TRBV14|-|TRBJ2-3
CASSELYGGSTQYF
TGTGCCAGCAGCGAACTCTACGGGGGATCTACGCAGTATTTT
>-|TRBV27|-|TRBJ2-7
CASSLLTGTSYEQYF
TGTGCCAGCAGTTTATTGACGGGGACCTCCTACGAGCAGTACTTC
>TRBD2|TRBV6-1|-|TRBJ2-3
CASSEDGGGRNTQYF
TGTGCCAGCAGTGAAGACGGGGGGGGGCGAAATACGCAGTATTTT
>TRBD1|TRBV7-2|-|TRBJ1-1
CASSLTGGFSEAFF
TGTGCCAGCAGCTTGACAGGGGGCTTCAGTGAAGCTTTCTTT
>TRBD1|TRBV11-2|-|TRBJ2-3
CASSRTGVSTDTQYF
TGTGCCAGCAGCCGGACAGGGGTGAGCACAGATACGCAGTATTTT
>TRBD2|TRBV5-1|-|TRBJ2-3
CASSPRGLVSHTDTQYF
TGCGCCAGCAGCCCTCGCGGACTAGTAAGTCACACAGATACGCAGTATTTT
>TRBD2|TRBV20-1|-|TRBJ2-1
CSAGRPGLDFYNEQFF
TGCAGTGCTGGACGTCCGGGACTAGACTTCTACAATGAGCAGTTCTTC
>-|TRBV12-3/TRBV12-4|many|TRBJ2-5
CASSPRTYLQETQYF
TGTGCCAGCAGTCCCCGGACTTATCTGCAAGAGACCCAGTACTTC
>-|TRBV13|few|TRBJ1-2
CASSSASGGRHDGYTF
TGTGCCAGCAGCTCCGCGTCCGGGGGCAGGCACGATGGCTACACCTTC
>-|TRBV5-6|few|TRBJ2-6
CASSLRDVGDSGANVLTF
TGTGCCAGCAGCCTCAGAGATGTTGGTGACTCTGGGGCCAACGTCCTGACTTTC
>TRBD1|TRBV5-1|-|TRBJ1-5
CASSIGTGNQPQHF
TGCGCCAGCAGCATTGGGACAGGCAATCAGCCCCAGCATTTT
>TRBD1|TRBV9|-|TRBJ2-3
CASSATGGRTDTQYF
TGTGCCAGCAGCGCCACAGGGGGCAGGACAGATACGCAGTATTTT
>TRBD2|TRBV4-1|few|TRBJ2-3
CASSARSGSADTQYF
TGCGCCAGCAGCGCGCGTAGCGGGAGCGCAGATACGCAGTATTTT
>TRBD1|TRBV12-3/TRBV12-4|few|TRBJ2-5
CASSLYYGTGEVQYF
TGTGCCAGCAGTCTCTATTATGGGACAGGGGAGGTCCAGTACTTC
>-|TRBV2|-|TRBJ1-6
CASKTETSNSPLHF
TGTGCCAGCAAGACCGAAACCTCTAATTCACCCCTCCACTTT
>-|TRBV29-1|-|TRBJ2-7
CSVTHLGRYEQYF
TGCAGCGTTACTCATTTGGGGCGATACGAGCAGTACTTC
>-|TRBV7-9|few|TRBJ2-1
CASSLSGLGSYNEQFF
TGTGCCAGCAGCTTAAGTGGACTCGGCTCCTACAATGAGCAGTTCTTC
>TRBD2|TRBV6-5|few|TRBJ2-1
CASSYRSGPGSYNEQFF
TGTGCCAGCAGTTACCGTAGCGGGCCCGGCTCCTACAATGAGCAGTTCTTC